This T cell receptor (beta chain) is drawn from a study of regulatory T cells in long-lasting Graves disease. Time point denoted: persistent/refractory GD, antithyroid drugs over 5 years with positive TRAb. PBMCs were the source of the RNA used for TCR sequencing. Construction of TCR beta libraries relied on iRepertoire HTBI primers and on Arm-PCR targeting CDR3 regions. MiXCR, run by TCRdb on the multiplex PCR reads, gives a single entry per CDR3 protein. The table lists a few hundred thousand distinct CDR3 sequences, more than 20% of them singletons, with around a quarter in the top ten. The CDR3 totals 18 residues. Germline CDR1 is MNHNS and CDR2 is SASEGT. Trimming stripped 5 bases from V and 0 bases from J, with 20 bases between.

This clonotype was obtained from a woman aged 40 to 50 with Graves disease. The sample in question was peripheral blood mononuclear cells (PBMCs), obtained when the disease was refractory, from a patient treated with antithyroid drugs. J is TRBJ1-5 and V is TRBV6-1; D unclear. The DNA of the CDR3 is TGTGCCAGCAGTAACCTCGGACCGGGGATGTATAGCAATCAGCCCCAGCATTTT. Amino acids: CASSNLGPGMYSNQPQHF.